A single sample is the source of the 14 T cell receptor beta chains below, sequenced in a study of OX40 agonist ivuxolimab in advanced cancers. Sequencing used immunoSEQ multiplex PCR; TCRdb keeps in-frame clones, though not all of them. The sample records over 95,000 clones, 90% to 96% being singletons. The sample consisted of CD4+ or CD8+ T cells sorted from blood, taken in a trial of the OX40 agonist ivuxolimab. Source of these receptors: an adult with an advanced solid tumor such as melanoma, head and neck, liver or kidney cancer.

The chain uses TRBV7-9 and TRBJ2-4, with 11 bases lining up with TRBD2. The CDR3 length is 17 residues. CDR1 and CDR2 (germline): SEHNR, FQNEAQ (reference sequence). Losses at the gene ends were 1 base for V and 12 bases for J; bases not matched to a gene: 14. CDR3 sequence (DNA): TGTGCCAGCAGCTTAGAAGGGGGACTAGCGGCCCCTCTCGGTCAGTACTTC. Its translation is CASSLEGGLAAPLGQYF.

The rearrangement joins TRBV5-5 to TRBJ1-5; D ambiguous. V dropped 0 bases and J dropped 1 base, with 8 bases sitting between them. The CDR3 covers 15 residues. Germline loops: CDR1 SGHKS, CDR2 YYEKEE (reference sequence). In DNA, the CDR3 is TGTGCCAGCAGCTTGGCCGAACGAAGCAATCAGCCCCAGCATTTT. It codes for CASSLAERSNQPQHF. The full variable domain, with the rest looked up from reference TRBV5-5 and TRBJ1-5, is DAGVTQSPTHLIKTRGQQVTLRCSPISGHKSVSWYQQVLGQGPQFIFQYYEKEERGRGNFPDRFSARQFPNYSSELNVNALLLGDSALYLCASSLAERSNQPQHFGDGTRLSIL.

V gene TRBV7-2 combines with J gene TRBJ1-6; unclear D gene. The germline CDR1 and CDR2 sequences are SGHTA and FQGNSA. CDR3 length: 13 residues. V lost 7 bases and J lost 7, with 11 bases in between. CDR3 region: CASISTQNSPLHF. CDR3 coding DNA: TGTGCCAGCATCAGCACCCAAAATTCACCCCTCCACTTT.

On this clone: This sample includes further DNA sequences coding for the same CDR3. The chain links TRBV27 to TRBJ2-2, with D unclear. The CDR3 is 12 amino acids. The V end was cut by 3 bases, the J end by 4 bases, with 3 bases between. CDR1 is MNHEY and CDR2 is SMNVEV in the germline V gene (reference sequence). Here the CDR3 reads CASSFGTGELFF. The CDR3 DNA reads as TGTGCCAGCAGTTTCGGCACCGGGGAGCTGTTTTTT.

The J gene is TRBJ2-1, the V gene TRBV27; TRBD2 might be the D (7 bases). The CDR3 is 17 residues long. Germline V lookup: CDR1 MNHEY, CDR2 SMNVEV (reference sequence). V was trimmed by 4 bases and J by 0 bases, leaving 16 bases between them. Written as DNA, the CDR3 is TGTGCCAGCAGTTGGATGGGAGGGGGAGCCTCCTACAATGAGCAGTTCTTC. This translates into CASSWMGGGASYNEQFF.

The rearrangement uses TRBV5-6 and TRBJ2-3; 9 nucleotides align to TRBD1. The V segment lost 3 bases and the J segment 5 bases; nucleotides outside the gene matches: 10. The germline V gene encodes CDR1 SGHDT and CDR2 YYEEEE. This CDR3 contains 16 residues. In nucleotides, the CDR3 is TGTGCCAGCAGCTGGGGAACAGGGGGCAGGAAAGATACGCAGTATTTT. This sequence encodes CASSWGTGGRKDTQYF.

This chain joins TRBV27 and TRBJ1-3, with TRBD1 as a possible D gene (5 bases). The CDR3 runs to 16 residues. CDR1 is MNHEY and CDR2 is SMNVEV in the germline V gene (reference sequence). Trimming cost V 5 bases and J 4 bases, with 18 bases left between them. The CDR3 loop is CASSLGWGASGNTIYF. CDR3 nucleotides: TGTGCCAGCAGTCTGGGGTGGGGCGCGTCGGGAAACACCATATATTTT.

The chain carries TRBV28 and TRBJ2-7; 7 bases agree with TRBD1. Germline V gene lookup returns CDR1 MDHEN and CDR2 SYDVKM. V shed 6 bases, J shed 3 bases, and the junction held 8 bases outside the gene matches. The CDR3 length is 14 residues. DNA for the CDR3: TGTGCCAGCAGCCCACGACAGGGACACTACGAGCAGTACTTC. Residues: CASSPRQGHYEQYF.

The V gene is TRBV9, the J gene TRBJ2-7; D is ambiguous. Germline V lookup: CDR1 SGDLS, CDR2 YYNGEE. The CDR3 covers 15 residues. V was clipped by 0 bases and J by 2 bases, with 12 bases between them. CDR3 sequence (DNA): TGTGCCAGCAGCGTAGCCCCAGAGGTTGCCTACGAGCAGTACTTC. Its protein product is CASSVAPEVAYEQYF.

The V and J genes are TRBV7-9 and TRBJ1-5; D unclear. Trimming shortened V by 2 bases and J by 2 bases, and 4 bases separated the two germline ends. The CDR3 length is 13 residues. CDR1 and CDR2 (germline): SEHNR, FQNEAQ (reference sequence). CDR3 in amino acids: CASSLQGNQPQHF. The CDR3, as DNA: TGTGCCAGCAGCTTACAGGGCAATCAGCCCCAGCATTTT.

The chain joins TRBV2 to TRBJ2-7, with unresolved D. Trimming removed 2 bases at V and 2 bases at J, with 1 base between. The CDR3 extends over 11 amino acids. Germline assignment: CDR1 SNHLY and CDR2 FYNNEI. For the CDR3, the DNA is TGTGCCAGCAGTGAAACCTACGAGCAGTACTTC. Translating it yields CASSETYEQYF.

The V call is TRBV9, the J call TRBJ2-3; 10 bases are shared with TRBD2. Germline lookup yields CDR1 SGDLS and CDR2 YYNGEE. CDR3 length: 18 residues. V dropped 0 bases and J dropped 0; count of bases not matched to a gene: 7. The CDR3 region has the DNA TGTGCCAGCAGCGTAGGAAGGACTAGCGGCACTAGCACAGATACGCAGTATTTT. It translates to CASSVGRTSGTSTDTQYF.

CDR3 in amino acids: CASSMWDFKYGYTF. The CDR3, as DNA: TGTGCCAGTAGTATGTGGGACTTTAAATATGGCTACACCTTC. The J gene is TRBJ1-2, the V gene TRBV19; the D gene is possibly TRBD1 (5 bases). CDR3 size: 14 residues. Germline V gene data show CDR1 as LNHDA and CDR2 as SQIVND (reference sequence). V was pared by 3 bases and J by 5 bases, with 13 bases between.

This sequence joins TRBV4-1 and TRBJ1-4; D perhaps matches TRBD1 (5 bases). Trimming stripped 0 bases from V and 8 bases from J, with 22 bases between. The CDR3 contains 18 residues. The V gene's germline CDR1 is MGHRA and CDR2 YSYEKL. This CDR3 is CASSQEGTVRAGGEKLFF. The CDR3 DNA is TGCGCCAGCAGCCAAGAAGGGACTGTGCGTGCGGGAGGGGAAAAACTGTTTTTT.